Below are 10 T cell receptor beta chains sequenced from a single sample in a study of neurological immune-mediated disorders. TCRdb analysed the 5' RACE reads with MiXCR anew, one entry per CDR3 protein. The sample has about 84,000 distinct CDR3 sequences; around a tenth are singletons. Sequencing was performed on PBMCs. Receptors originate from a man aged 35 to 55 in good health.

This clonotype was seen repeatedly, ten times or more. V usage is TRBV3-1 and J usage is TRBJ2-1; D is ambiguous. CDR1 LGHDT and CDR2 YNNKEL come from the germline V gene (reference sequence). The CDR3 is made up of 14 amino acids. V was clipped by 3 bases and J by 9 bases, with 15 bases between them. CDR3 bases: TGTGCCAGCAGCCAGCAACTCACGATCGGTGAGCAGTTCTTC. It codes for CASSQQLTIGEQFF.

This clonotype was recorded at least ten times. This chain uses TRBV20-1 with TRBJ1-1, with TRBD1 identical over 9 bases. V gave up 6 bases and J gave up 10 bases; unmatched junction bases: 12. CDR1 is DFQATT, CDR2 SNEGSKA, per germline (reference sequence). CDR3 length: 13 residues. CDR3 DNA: TGCAGTGCCGGCAAGGGACAGGGCCAAGGAGCTTTCTTT. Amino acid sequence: CSAGKGQGQGAFF.

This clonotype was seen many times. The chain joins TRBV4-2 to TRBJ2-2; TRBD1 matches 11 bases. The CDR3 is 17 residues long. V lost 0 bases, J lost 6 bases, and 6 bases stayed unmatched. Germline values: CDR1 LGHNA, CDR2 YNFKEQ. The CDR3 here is CASSQEVMGQGAGELFF. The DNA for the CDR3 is TGTGCCAGCAGCCAAGAAGTTATGGGACAGGGGGCCGGGGAGCTGTTTTTT.

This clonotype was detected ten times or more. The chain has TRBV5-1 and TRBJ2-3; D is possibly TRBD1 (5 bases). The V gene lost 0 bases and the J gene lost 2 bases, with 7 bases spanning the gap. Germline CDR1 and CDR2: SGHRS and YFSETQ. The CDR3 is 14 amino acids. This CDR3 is CASSLAGYTDTQYF. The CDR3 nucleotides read TGCGCCAGCAGCTTGGCAGGGTACACAGATACGCAGTATTTT.

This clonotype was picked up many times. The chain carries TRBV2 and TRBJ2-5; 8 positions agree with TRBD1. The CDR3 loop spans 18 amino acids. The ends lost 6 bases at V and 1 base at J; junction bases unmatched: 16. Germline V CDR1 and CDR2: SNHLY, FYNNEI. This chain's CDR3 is CASRTLGTGSNSQETQYF. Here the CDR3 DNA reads TGTGCCAGCAGGACCCTCGGGACAGGCTCGAACTCCCAAGAGACCCAGTACTTC.

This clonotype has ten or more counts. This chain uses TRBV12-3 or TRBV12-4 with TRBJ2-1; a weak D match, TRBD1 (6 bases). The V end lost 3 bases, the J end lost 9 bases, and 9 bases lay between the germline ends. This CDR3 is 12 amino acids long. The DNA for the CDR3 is TGTGCCAGCAGTTTCAGGGGAACTGAGCAGTTCTTC. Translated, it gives CASSFRGTEQFF.

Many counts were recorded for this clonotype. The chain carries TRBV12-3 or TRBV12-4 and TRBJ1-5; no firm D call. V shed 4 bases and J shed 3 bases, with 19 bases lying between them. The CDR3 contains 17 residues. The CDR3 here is CASSSNWAGISNQPQHF. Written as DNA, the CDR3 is TGTGCCAGCAGTTCCAATTGGGCAGGTATCTCCAATCAGCCCCAGCATTTT.

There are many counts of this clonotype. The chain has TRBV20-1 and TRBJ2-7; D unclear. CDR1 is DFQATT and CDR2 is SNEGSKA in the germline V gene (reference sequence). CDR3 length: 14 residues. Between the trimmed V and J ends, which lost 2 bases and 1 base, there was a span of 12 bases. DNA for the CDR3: TGCAGTGCTAGAAACCCGGATGGGTCCTACGAGCAGTACTTC. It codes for CSARNPDGSYEQYF.

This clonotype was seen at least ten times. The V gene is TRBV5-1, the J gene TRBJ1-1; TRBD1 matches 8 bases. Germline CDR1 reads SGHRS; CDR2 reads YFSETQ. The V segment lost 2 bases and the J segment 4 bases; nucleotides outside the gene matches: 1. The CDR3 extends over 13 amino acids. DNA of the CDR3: TGCGCCAGCAGCTTTGGACAGGGCACTGAAGCTTTCTTT. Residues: CASSFGQGTEAFF.

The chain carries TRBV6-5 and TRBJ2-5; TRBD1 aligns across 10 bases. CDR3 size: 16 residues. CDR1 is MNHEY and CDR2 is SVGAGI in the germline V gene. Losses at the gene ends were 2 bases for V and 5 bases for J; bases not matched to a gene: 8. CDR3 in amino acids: CASSYHWDRGYETQYF. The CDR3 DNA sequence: TGTGCCAGCAGTTACCACTGGGACAGGGGTTACGAGACCCAGTACTTC.